This record covers a single T cell receptor beta chain. V lost 4 bases, J lost 2 bases, and 8 bases stayed unmatched. Germline CDR1 is MNHNS and CDR2 is SASEGT. The CDR3 totals 17 residues. The data derive from a study of T cell changes during pregnancy in multiple sclerosis. Produced via immunoSEQ multiplex PCR; TCRdb's table is partial and in-frame only. This table holds approximately 92,000 clones, roughly nine tenths found once. This TCR came from a female donor with multiple sclerosis, enrolled in a pregnancy study. The gene calls are TRBV6-1 and TRBJ2-2; the match to TRBD2 covers 9 bases. The sequencing used peripheral blood, collected in the first trimester of pregnancy. The CDR3 DNA reads as TGTGCCAGCAGTGTCCACCGACTAGCGGTTAACACCGGGGAGCTGTTTTTT. Amino acid sequence: CASSVHRLAVNTGELFF.